These 10 T cell receptor beta chains were all obtained from the same sample, sequenced in a study of blood T cell repertoires in COVID-19. Clones were sequenced by immunoSEQ multiplex PCR, and TCRdb holds only the in-frame ones, with some missing. The table lists about 120,000 clones, approximately 81% of them singletons. The material sequenced was peripheral blood. The receptors were gathered from a woman in her 50s with acute or convalescent COVID-19.

The chain employs TRBV18 and TRBJ2-3; 10 bases align to TRBD2. Per the germline V gene, CDR1 is KGHSH and CDR2 is LQKENI. V dropped 8 bases and J dropped 5; count of bases not matched to a gene: 7. The CDR3 loop spans 14 amino acids. CDR3 nucleotides: TGTGCCAGCCAAATAGCGGGAGGTGGAGATACGCAGTATTTT. It is translated as CASQIAGGGDTQYF.

V is TRBV5-1 and J is TRBJ1-1; 10 bases line up with TRBD1. The CDR3 is 16 amino acids. Per the germline V gene, CDR1 is SGHRS and CDR2 is YFSETQ. The V gene end was trimmed by 4 bases and the J gene end by 5 bases; junction bases not matched to a gene: 11. In nucleotides, the CDR3 is TGCGCCAGCAGCGCTGGACAGGGGGTAGTAGATACTGAAGCTTTCTTT. It specifies CASSAGQGVVDTEAFF.

This chain uses TRBV24-1 with TRBJ2-3; 14 bases are a match to TRBD2. The trim removed 3 bases at V and 1 base at J, leaving 5 bases unmatched. The CDR3 loop spans 18 amino acids. Per germline, CDR1 KGHDR and CDR2 SFDVKD. The CDR3 DNA reads TGTGCCACCAGTGATCAAAGGGGACTAGCGGGAGGCACAGATACGCAGTATTTT. Its translation is CATSDQRGLAGGTDTQYF.

In its sample, this clone was seen once. The genes are TRBV6-5 and TRBJ1-3; D is possibly TRBD1 (6 bases). This CDR3 spans 15 amino acids. Trimming removed 5 bases from V and 0 bases from J, with 11 bases in between. Per the germline V gene, CDR1 is MNHEY and CDR2 is SVGAGI. CDR3 loop: CASSRTALSGNTIYF. The DNA of the CDR3 is TGTGCCAGCAGTCGGACAGCCCTCTCTGGAAACACCATATATTTT.

The V and J genes are TRBV2 and TRBJ1-2; TRBD1 agrees at 8 bases. Germline V gives CDR1 SNHLY, CDR2 FYNNEI. With 0 bases clipped from V and 8 bases from J, the junction kept 8 bases outside the gene matches. CDR3 length: 15 amino acids. In nucleotides, the CDR3 is TGTGCCAGCAGTGAAGCGCCTCAGGGGGCGGGGGGCTACACCTTC. Translated, it gives CASSEAPQGAGGYTF.

The rearrangement joins TRBV28 to TRBJ1-4, with D maybe TRBD1 (5 bases). The CDR3 length is 12 residues. Trimming took off 1 base at V and 15 bases at J, with 12 bases between the two ends. Germline CDR1 MDHEN, CDR2 SYDVKM. The CDR3 loop reads CASSLYQGDVFF. CDR3 coding DNA: TGTGCCAGCAGTTTATACCAGGGTGATGTGTTTTTT.

The gene calls are TRBV5-1 and TRBJ2-7, with 7 positions matching TRBD1. This CDR3 is built from 16 residues. Losses at the gene ends were 0 bases for V and 6 bases for J; bases not matched to a gene: 12. Germline assignment: CDR1 SGHRS and CDR2 YFSETQ. The CDR3 loop reads CASSLGTGSTIREQYF. The CDR3 coding sequence is TGCGCCAGCAGCTTGGGGACAGGTTCGACCATCCGCGAGCAGTACTTC.

This chain uses TRBV3-1 (or the pseudogene TRBV3-2) with TRBJ2-2; D not certain. Germline V gene lookup returns CDR1 LGHDT and CDR2 YNNKEL (reference sequence). This CDR3 has 12 amino acids. V lost 4 bases and J 8 bases, leaving 8 bases between the germline ends. The CDR3 nucleotides are TGTGCCAGCAGCCGAACTAAGGGGGAGCTGTTTTTT. Protein: CASSRTKGELFF.

This clone was counted only a few times. The V call is TRBV27, the J call TRBJ2-3; D is perhaps TRBD1 (7 bases). There are 16 residues in the CDR3. V was cut by 1 base and J by 2 bases, with 13 bases left in between. In germline, CDR1 is MNHEY, CDR2 SMNVEV (reference sequence). CDR3 bases: TGTGCCAGCAGTTTATGGGGGGACAGAAACACAGATACGCAGTATTTT. Translated, it gives CASSLWGDRNTDTQYF.

This clone was seen only once. This rearrangement joins TRBV28 to TRBJ2-1, with a possible D match to TRBD1 (5 bases). The CDR3 covers 12 residues. Trimming pared 5 bases from V and 8 bases from J, leaving 10 bases between. Germline V CDR1 and CDR2: MDHEN, SYDVKM. In nucleotides, the CDR3 is TGTGCCAGCAGTGACAGTGCCTATGAGCAGTTCTTC. Its protein is CASSDSAYEQFF. The full variable domain, with the rest looked up from reference TRBV28 and TRBJ2-1, is DVKVTQSSRYLVKRTGEKVFLECVQDMDHENMFWYRQDPGLGLRLIYFSYDVKMKEKGDIPEGYSVSREKKERFSLILESASTNQTSMYLCASSDSAYEQFFGPGTRLTVL.